The 8 T cell receptor beta chains below all came from one sample that was sequenced in a study of human thymus T cells. Profiled with immunoSEQ multiplex PCR; TCRdb holds only in-frame clones, not every one. Of roughly 120,000 clones in the sample, around 94% are singletons; the top ten hold more than 0.02%. Resections removed during corrective heart surgery provided the thymus tissue used. Material: thymus tissue. Receptors were obtained from a boy younger than two with a congenital heart defect but otherwise immunologically healthy.

This sequence joins TRBV28 and TRBJ2-2; D is perhaps TRBD1 (5 bases). CDR1 and CDR2 from the germline V gene are MDHEN and SYDVKM. The CDR3 consists of 15 residues. Trimming left V 3 bases short and J 4 bases short, with 12 bases between. DNA for the CDR3: TGTGCCAGCAGTTTTTGGACAAGGATCACCGGGGAGCTGTTTTTT. As protein: CASSFWTRITGELFF.

The rearrangement links TRBV28 to TRBJ2-4; weak D call: TRBD1 (6 bases). This CDR3 contains 15 residues. V lost 8 bases, J lost 3 bases, and 17 bases lay in between. Germline CDR1 MDHEN, CDR2 SYDVKM. CDR3 region: CASAPNRDGKNIQYF. The CDR3 nucleotides read TGTGCCAGCGCCCCCAACAGGGATGGCAAAAACATTCAGTACTTC.

This chain joins TRBV19 and TRBJ1-6, with D maybe TRBD1 (6 bases). The CDR3 is 15 amino acids. CDR1 and CDR2 from the germline V gene are LNHDA and SQIVND (reference sequence). The germline V and J ends were trimmed by 5 bases and 6 bases, with 14 bases remaining between them. The CDR3 here is CASSSPTGVNSPLHF. The CDR3 region has the DNA TGTGCCAGTAGTTCCCCGACAGGCGTTAATTCACCCCTCCACTTT.

The J gene is TRBJ1-3, the V gene TRBV30; 8 bases align to TRBD1. The CDR3 is 14 residues long. V lost 8 bases to trimming and J lost 5 bases; unmatched junction nucleotides: 11. Germline CDR1 GTSNPN, CDR2 SVGIG (reference sequence). The CDR3, as DNA: TGTGCCGGGATAAACGGACAGGGAAGAAACACCATATATTTT. Its protein is CAGINGQGRNTIYF. Looking up the rest from reference TRBV30 and TRBJ1-3 gives the full variable domain: SQTIHQWPATLVQPVGSPLSLECTVEGTSNPNLYWYRQAAGRGLQLLFYSVGIGQISSEVPQNLSASRPQDRQFILSSKKLLLSDSGFYLCAGINGQGRNTIYFGEGSWLTVV.

This chain joins TRBV28 and TRBJ1-4; D is uncertain. Trimming stripped 6 bases from V and 2 bases from J, with 13 bases between. Germline V gene data show CDR1 as MDHEN and CDR2 as SYDVKM. The CDR3 loop spans 15 amino acids. CDR3 DNA sequence: TGTGCCAGCAGGGGCCACCTCGGGACTAATGAAAAACTGTTTTTT. Its translation: CASRGHLGTNEKLFF.

V is TRBV30 and J is TRBJ1-3; no clear D gene. The CDR3 covers 13 residues. V was trimmed by 2 bases and J by 2 bases, leaving 7 bases between them. Germline CDR1 reads GTSNPN; CDR2 reads SVGIG (reference sequence). In nucleotides, the CDR3 is TGTGCCTGGAGTCCCGGGCCTGGAAACACCATATATTTT. It translates to CAWSPGPGNTIYF.

A few counts support this clone. V gene TRBV27 combines with J gene TRBJ1-3, with no clear D. CDR3 size: 13 residues. The germline CDR1 and CDR2 sequences are MNHEY and SMNVEV (reference sequence). Trimming cost V 7 bases and J 0 bases, with 7 bases left between them. The CDR3 here is CASMEYSGNTIYF. The CDR3 nucleotides are TGTGCCAGCATGGAATACTCTGGAAACACCATATATTTT.

The genes are TRBV21-1 and TRBJ2-1; the D call in the table, TRBD2, was not verified against the DNA. TRBV21-1 is given as a pseudogene. The CDR3 spans 16 residues. The CDR3 is CASSPKRVLNYNEQFF. CDR3 nucleotide sequence: TGTGCCAGCAGCCCTAAACGGGTTCTCAATTACAATGAGCAGTTCTTC.